This paragraph covers one T cell receptor (beta chain) sequence. Its specificity is not known. The data derive from a study of cytomegalovirus exposure and HLA in healthy donors. Amplification used 60 Vbeta primers and 13 Jbeta primers. Only in-frame clones appear in the TCRdb table, and some are missing; sequencing was by immunoSEQ multiplex PCR. Altogether under 150,000 clones are present, 80% being singletons, with the ten largest covering over 0.9%. The CDR3 covers 14 residues. The germline gives CDR1 LNHDA, CDR2 SQIVND (reference sequence). The V end was cut by 7 bases, the J end by 1 base, with 13 bases between. Study-wide findings and caveats: A few CMV-associated chains proved CMV antigen-specific in vitro. The study designated roughly 160 TCR beta chains cytomegalovirus-associated. V- and J-gene trimming in TCR beta was tied to a missense DCLRE1C variant by an analysis performed later. A later analysis appeared to link common viral pathogens to several of the most significant clusters.

Material for sequencing was PBMCs. This rearrangement joins TRBV19 to TRBJ1-1; D might be TRBD1 (5 bases). The TCR originated in a human donor in good health. The CDR3 loop is CASTLQQGNTEAFF. The CDR3 nucleotides are TGTGCCAGTACCCTCCAGCAGGGGAACACTGAAGCTTTCTTT.